One sample yielded the 27 T cell receptor beta chains listed below, sequenced in a study of regulatory T cells in long-lasting Graves disease. Relying on iRepertoire HTBI primers and Arm-PCR of CDR3 regions, the team built TCR beta libraries. Using its own MiXCR run on the multiplex PCR reads, TCRdb lists one record per CDR3 protein. This sample has over 450,000 distinct CDR3 sequences; about 22% occur once, and the top ten carry around 7%. Time point indicated: persistent/refractory GD, antithyroid drugs over 5 years with positive TRAb. Generation of the TCR library employed RNA extracted from PBMCs. Source: peripheral blood mononuclear cells (PBMCs), taken when the disease was refractory, from a patient treated with antithyroid drugs. Receptor source: a female donor with Graves disease.

The V call is TRBV29-1, the J call TRBJ1-2; a possible D gene is TRBD1 (6 bases). The CDR3 consists of 13 residues. The ends were cut back, 5 bases at V and 7 bases at J, with 17 bases in the middle. Looked up from germline, CDR1 is SQVTM and CDR2 is ANQGSEA. CDR3 DNA sequence: TGCAGCGTTTACAGGGATGTAGGAGGTGGCTACACCTTC. Encoded protein: CSVYRDVGGGYTF.

This clonotype has just a few counts. The CDR3 protein is CASSLITGGGEKLFF. DNA for the CDR3: TGTGCCAGCAGCCTTATTACAGGGGGCGGTGAAAAACTGTTTTTT. The rearrangement uses TRBV7-2 and TRBJ1-4; the match to TRBD1 covers 9 bases. The germline V gene encodes CDR1 SGHTA and CDR2 FQGNSA. Losses at the gene ends were 5 bases for V and 7 bases for J; bases not matched to a gene: 8. The CDR3 consists of 15 residues.

This clonotype was picked up many times. The gene calls are TRBV7-8 and TRBJ2-7, with 7 bases fitting TRBD2. The germline gives CDR1 SGHVS, CDR2 FQNEAQ. The CDR3 length is 16 residues. V trimming: 2 bases; J trimming: 1 base; junction bases outside the gene matches: 8. Here the CDR3 reads CASSLPRLAPSYEQYF. CDR3 nucleotide sequence: TGTGCCAGCAGCTTACCTCGACTAGCACCTTCCTACGAGCAGTACTTC.

The V and J genes are TRBV5-5 and TRBJ2-7; 7 nucleotides agree with TRBD1. Unmatched junction bases numbered 6, after V lost 2 bases and J lost 7 bases. Per the germline V gene, CDR1 is SGHKS and CDR2 is YYEKEE (reference sequence). The CDR3 has 13 amino acids. Here the CDR3 reads CASSLTGAVEQYF. Written as DNA, the CDR3 is TGTGCCAGCAGCTTAACAGGGGCCGTGGAGCAGTACTTC.

The chain links TRBV29-1 to TRBJ1-1; 7 bases agree with TRBD1. In germline, CDR1 is SQVTM, CDR2 ANQGSEA. There are 13 residues in the CDR3. V gave up 4 bases and J gave up 5 bases; unmatched junction bases: 7. The CDR3, as DNA: TGCAGCGTTGGAGTGTACAGGGGTACTGAAGCTTTCTTT. Protein product: CSVGVYRGTEAFF. Filled out from reference TRBV29-1 and TRBJ1-1, the complete variable domain reads SAVISQKPSRDICQRGTSLTIQCQVDSQVTMMFWYRQQPGQSLTLIATANQGSEATYESGFVIDKFPISRPNLTFSTLTVSNMSPEDSSIYLCSVGVYRGTEAFFGQGTRLTVV.

The V gene is TRBV6-5, the J gene TRBJ1-2; no clear D. The CDR3 is 15 residues long. Between the trimmed V and J ends, which lost 2 bases and 0 bases, there was a span of 10 bases. Germline V gives CDR1 MNHEY, CDR2 SVGAGI. CDR3 bases: TGTGCCAGCAGTTACGGGCCGGGCTCTAACTATGGCTACACCTTC. This encodes CASSYGPGSNYGYTF.

This clonotype was found a few times. The V gene is TRBV7-2, the J gene TRBJ2-5; D is perhaps TRBD2 (6 bases). Germline V gives CDR1 SGHTA, CDR2 FQGNSA. This CDR3 has 16 residues. V lost 1 base and J lost 1, with 13 bases in between. CDR3 sequence reads: CASSLGFREFQETQYF. The CDR3, as DNA: TGTGCCAGCAGCTTAGGATTCCGGGAGTTCCAAGAGACCCAGTACTTC.

On this clonotype: A much larger clone lies one base from this, so it may be a read error. The CDR3 region is CASGLTSGIYEQYF. CDR3 nucleotides: TGTGCCAGCGGCCTGACTAGCGGGATCTACGAGCAGTACTTC. This chain joins TRBV11-3 and TRBJ2-7; 11 nucleotides align to TRBD2. V was pared by 8 bases and J by 3 bases, with 6 bases of the junction left unmatched. CDR3 size: 14 residues. Germline assignment: CDR1 SGHNT and CDR2 YENEEA.

The genes are TRBV29-1 and TRBJ1-1, with D perhaps matching TRBD1 (5 bases). CDR1 is SQVTM, CDR2 ANQGSEA, per germline. Trimming stripped 6 bases from V and 9 bases from J, with 14 bases between. The CDR3 totals 11 residues. Written as DNA, the CDR3 is TGCAGCGTCCAACCGGGGCTTCAAGCTTTCTTT. This translates into CSVQPGLQAFF.

This clonotype was found many times. This rearrangement joins TRBV6-1 to TRBJ1-2; D not resolved. The germline gives CDR1 MNHNS, CDR2 SASEGT. V lost 6 bases to trimming and J lost 8 bases, with 13 bases between them. This CDR3 region has 12 residues. The CDR3 sequence is CASSARQGGYTF. Written as DNA, the CDR3 is TGTGCCAGCAGCGCAAGACAAGGGGGCTACACCTTC.

In this sample, this clonotype turned up many times. The V and J genes are TRBV24-1 and TRBJ1-5; D unresolved. Germline V CDR1 and CDR2: KGHDR, SFDVKD. The V end was cut by 2 bases, the J end by 0 bases, with 4 bases between. CDR3 length: 14 amino acids. The CDR3 region is CATSDSDSNQPQHF. The CDR3 DNA reads as TGTGCCACCAGTGATTCCGATAGCAATCAGCCCCAGCATTTT.

This clonotype was detected only a few times. The chain is built from TRBV5-1 and TRBJ2-3, with D possibly being TRBD2 (5 bases). Germline lookup yields CDR1 SGHRS and CDR2 YFSETQ. The CDR3 is made up of 15 amino acids. Deletions cut 4 bases from V and 5 bases from J, with 17 bases between. CDR3: CASSPAEGIGDTQYF. For the CDR3, the DNA is TGCGCCAGCAGCCCAGCAGAGGGTATTGGAGATACGCAGTATTTT.

This clonotype was seen just once. The rearrangement uses TRBV19 and TRBJ1-5; tentatively, D is TRBD1 (5 bases). V lost 7 bases and J 0 bases, leaving 13 bases between the germline ends. CDR3 size: 15 residues. The germline CDR1 and CDR2 sequences are LNHDA and SQIVND (reference sequence). CDR3 sequence reads: CASKSTVDSNQPQHF. CDR3 nucleotide sequence: TGTGCCAGTAAATCGACAGTAGATAGCAATCAGCCCCAGCATTTT. Looking up the rest from reference TRBV19 and TRBJ1-5 gives the full variable domain: DGGITQSPKYLFRKEGQNVTLSCEQNLNHDAMYWYRQDPGQGLRLIYYSQIVNDFQKGDIAEGYSVSREKKESFPLTVTSAQKNPTAFYLCASKSTVDSNQPQHFGDGTRLSIL.

In its sample, this clonotype was seen many times. The chain employs TRBV6-2 or TRBV6-3 and TRBJ1-6; D not resolved. The CDR3 is 15 amino acids. Per the germline V gene, CDR1 is MNHEY and CDR2 is SVGEGT. V gave up 4 bases and J gave up 0 bases, with 7 bases separating them. The CDR3 coding sequence is TGTGCCAGCAGTTTCGAGAGCTCCTATAATTCACCCCTCCACTTT. Its translation: CASSFESSYNSPLHF.

The chain recombines TRBV11-2 with TRBJ2-1; 8 bases map to TRBD1. Losses at the gene ends were 2 bases for V and 7 bases for J; bases not matched to a gene: 7. CDR3 size: 15 residues. Germline V gene sequence: CDR1 SGHAT, CDR2 FQNNGV. CDR3 loop: CASSLRTGNYNEQFF. The CDR3 DNA reads as TGTGCCAGCAGCTTAAGGACAGGGAATTATAATGAGCAGTTCTTC. Filled out from reference TRBV11-2 and TRBJ2-1, the complete variable domain reads EAGVAQSPRYKIIEKRQSVAFWCNPISGHATLYWYQQILGQGPKLLIQFQNNGVVDDSQLPKDRFSAERLKGVDSTLKIQPAKLEDSAVYLCASSLRTGNYNEQFFGPGTRLTVL.

The genes are TRBV20-1 and TRBJ1-1; D might be TRBD1 (6 bases). The CDR3 runs to 13 residues. Germline-derived CDR1 and CDR2 are DFQATT and SNEGSKA (reference sequence). The germline V and J ends were trimmed by 6 bases and 0 bases, with 11 bases remaining between them. The CDR3 spells CSAGDNLNTEAFF. CDR3 DNA sequence: TGCAGTGCAGGGGACAACTTGAACACTGAAGCTTTCTTT.

As concerns this clonotype: This may stem from a read error, because a much larger clone lies one nucleotide away. The J gene is TRBJ2-5, the V gene TRBV28; no definite D call. The CDR3 loop spans 14 amino acids. CDR1 MDHEN and CDR2 SYDVKM come from the germline V gene. The CDR3 protein is CASSLFVLQETQCF. CDR3 coding DNA: TGTGCCAGCAGTTTATTTGTCCTTCAAGAGACCCAGTGCTTC.

Many counts were recorded for this clonotype. The rearrangement joins TRBV3-1 to TRBJ2-5; 10 bases fit TRBD1. The V segment lost 5 bases and the J segment 4 bases; nucleotides outside the gene matches: 4. The CDR3 is 14 residues long. The germline gives CDR1 LGHDT, CDR2 YNNKEL (reference sequence). The CDR3 sequence: CASSDRDRGETQYF. CDR3 bases: TGTGCCAGCAGCGACCGGGACAGGGGAGAGACCCAGTACTTC.

This clonotype was seen ten or more times. The V gene is TRBV5-1, the J gene TRBJ1-4, with 8 bases lining up with TRBD1. This CDR3 is 15 amino acids long. With 4 bases clipped from V and 4 bases from J, the junction kept 6 bases outside the gene matches. Germline lookup yields CDR1 SGHRS and CDR2 YFSETQ. The CDR3 sequence: CASSDPTGDNEKLFF. The CDR3 DNA reads TGCGCCAGCAGCGACCCGACAGGGGATAATGAAAAACTGTTTTTT.

This clonotype appeared many times. The chain uses TRBV7-2 and TRBJ2-5; a weak D match, TRBD1 (6 bases). Germline assignment: CDR1 SGHTA and CDR2 FQGNSA. The CDR3 consists of 14 residues. V lost 6 bases, J lost 0 bases, and 11 bases lay in between. This CDR3 is CASRDGQYQETQYF. The CDR3 DNA follows: TGTGCCAGCAGAGACGGACAGTACCAAGAGACCCAGTACTTC.

This clonotype was counted many times. This chain links TRBV11-3 with TRBJ2-7; 8 bases are shared with TRBD1. V was clipped by 5 bases and J by 4 bases; unmatched bases: 7. CDR3 length: 14 amino acids. Germline V gene lookup returns CDR1 SGHNT and CDR2 YENEEA. The CDR3 here is CASSRGQGAYEQYF. The CDR3 nucleotides are TGTGCCAGCAGCAGGGGCCAGGGGGCTTACGAGCAGTACTTC. The whole variable domain, remainder taken from reference TRBV11-3 and TRBJ2-7, is EAGVVQSPRYKIIEKKQPVAFWCNPISGHNTLYWYLQNLGQGPELLIRYENEEAVDDSQLPKDRFSAERLKGVDSTLKIQPAELGDSAVYLCASSRGQGAYEQYFGPGTRLTVT.

V is TRBV11-2 and J is TRBJ1-3; tentative D call: TRBD1 (5 bases). V was pared by 5 bases and J by 6 bases, with 20 bases between. The CDR3 has 16 amino acids. Germline V CDR1 and CDR2: SGHAT, FQNNGV. CDR3 in amino acids: CASSPLQETTVNTIYF. DNA of the CDR3: TGTGCCAGCAGCCCATTACAGGAAACGACCGTAAACACCATATATTTT.

The V call is TRBV30, the J call TRBJ2-7; TRBD2 matches 10 bases. V gave up 1 base and J gave up 6 bases; unmatched junction bases: 6. The length of the CDR3 is 14 residues. Per the germline V gene, CDR1 is GTSNPN and CDR2 is SVGIG (reference sequence). As DNA, the CDR3 is TGTGCCTGGAGTGGGCTAGCGGGAGAGAGCGAGCAGTACTTC. This translates into CAWSGLAGESEQYF.

In regard to this clonotype: An end of the junction differs from the germline gene, which may be a read error. The rearrangement joins TRBV6-1 to TRBJ2-2, with D possibly matching TRBD2 (5 bases). CDR3 length: 14 residues. Germline V gene lookup returns CDR1 MNHNS and CDR2 SASEGT. The CDR3 loop reads CASSPPGYTGKLFF. Here the CDR3 DNA reads TGTGCCAGCAGTCCGCCAGGATACACCGGGAAGCTGTTTTTT.

This clonotype has more than one count but fewer than ten. The chain uses TRBV5-6 and TRBJ2-6; D gene unclear. With 4 bases removed from V and 4 bases from J, the gap between germline ends came to 12 bases. The CDR3 runs to 15 residues. CDR1 and CDR2 from the germline V gene are SGHDT and YYEEEE. The CDR3, as DNA: TGTGCCAGCAGCCATACATGGACCGGGGCCAACGTCCTGACTTTC. Protein: CASSHTWTGANVLTF.

This chain connects TRBV7-9 to TRBJ2-5; no firm D call. This CDR3 is built from 17 residues. Trimming cost V 5 bases and J 2 bases, with 21 bases left between them. Germline V gene lookup returns CDR1 SEHNR and CDR2 FQNEAQ (reference sequence). The CDR3 region is CASSHVSFGRTQETQYF. The CDR3 coding sequence is TGTGCCAGCAGCCACGTTAGTTTTGGGCGCACACAAGAGACCCAGTACTTC. Based on the CDR3 plus reference TRBV7-9 and TRBJ2-5, the full variable domain is DTGVSQNPRHKITKRGQNVTFRCDPISEHNRLYWYRQTLGQGPEFLTYFQNEAQLEKSRLLSDRFSAERPKGSFSTLEIQRTEQGDSAMYLCASSHVSFGRTQETQYFGPGTRLLVL.

The genes are TRBV9 and TRBJ2-7, with D possibly TRBD1 on 5 matching bases. Germline CDR1 is SGDLS and CDR2 is YYNGEE. The CDR3 extends over 14 amino acids. V was trimmed by 3 bases and J by 2 bases, leaving 12 bases between them. The DNA of the CDR3 is TGTGCCAGCAGCGCCCAGGGATCCGCCTACGAGCAGTACTTC. Its protein product is CASSAQGSAYEQYF.